These 15 T cell receptor beta chains share one sample of origin, sequenced in a study of blood T cell repertoires in COVID-19. Using immunoSEQ multiplex PCR, the repertoire was profiled, and TCRdb retains in-frame clones only, with some absent. This sample has about 140,000 clones, with almost 80% found just once. The sample consisted of peripheral blood. The receptors here all came from a middle-aged man with active or convalescent COVID-19.

This clone was detected only a few times. The junction differs from germline at one of its ends, possibly a read error. CDR3 sequence (DNA): TGTGCCAGCAGCTTAGTAAACCGTCGAGATGCGCAGTATTTT. Translation: CASSLVNRRDAQYF. The chain is built from TRBV11-2 and TRBJ2-3; no firm D call. CDR1 and CDR2 (germline): SGHAT, FQNNGV. The CDR3 runs to 14 residues.

This clone was detected only once. CDR3 DNA: TGTGCCAGCAGTTCACCCTTTTCGGGAGGGACCGGGGAGCTGTTTTTT. Its translation is CASSSPFSGGTGELFF. J is TRBJ2-2 and V is TRBV6-2 or TRBV6-3; 8 bases align to TRBD2. Per germline, CDR1 MNHEY and CDR2 SVGEGT. The trim removed 4 bases at V and 5 bases at J, leaving 9 bases unmatched. This CDR3 region has 16 residues.

The chain's CDR3 is CASSPGAWNTGELFF. DNA of the CDR3: TGTGCCAGCAGCCCAGGGGCCTGGAACACCGGGGAGCTGTTTTTT. The chain employs TRBV6-5 and TRBJ2-2; tentative D call: TRBD1 (6 bases). Per the germline V gene, CDR1 is MNHEY and CDR2 is SVGAGI. The CDR3 has 15 amino acids. The V end was cut by 6 bases, the J end by 1 base, with 12 bases between.

The table lists this clone with a count of one. Other nucleotide sequences from this sample produce the same CDR3. The chain uses TRBV7-9 and TRBJ2-3, with D maybe TRBD2 (5 bases). This CDR3 contains 12 residues. Germline loops: CDR1 SEHNR, CDR2 FQNEAQ (reference sequence). V shed 3 bases and J shed 6 bases, with 7 bases lying between them. The CDR3 sequence is CASSLSGDTQYF. CDR3 DNA sequence: TGTGCCAGCAGCTTGAGCGGCGATACGCAGTATTTT.

V usage is TRBV10-3 and J usage is TRBJ2-5; 7 bases fit TRBD2. J lost 5 bases, V lost 10 bases, and 10 bases had no gene match. This CDR3 spans 13 amino acids. Germline V gene sequence: CDR1 ENHRY, CDR2 SYGVKD. CDR3 loop: CATNRGVGETQYF. CDR3 in DNA: TGTGCCACCAACCGGGGGGTAGGCGAGACCCAGTACTTC.

Only a few counts were recorded for this clone. This chain links TRBV6-1 with TRBJ2-5; 13 positions match TRBD2. The CDR3 contains 16 residues. J was trimmed by 2 bases and V by 4 bases; bases with no gene match: 4. The germline V gene has CDR1 MNHNS and CDR2 SASEGT. This CDR3 reads CASSASGLAGQETQYF. CDR3 nucleotide sequence: TGTGCCAGCAGTGCCTCGGGACTAGCGGGACAAGAGACCCAGTACTTC.

The rearrangement joins TRBV28 to TRBJ1-1; D is perhaps TRBD1 (5 bases). Germline V gives CDR1 MDHEN, CDR2 SYDVKM. The CDR3 is 14 residues long. The V end was cut by 3 bases, the J end by 4 bases, with 12 bases between. DNA for the CDR3: TGTGCCAGCAGTTTTTCGTCGGACACCACTGAAGCTTTCTTT. This codes for CASSFSSDTTEAFF.

The chain carries TRBV6-6 and TRBJ1-1; D is unresolved. Per germline, CDR1 MNHNY and CDR2 SVGAGI (reference sequence). This CDR3 has 13 amino acids. Between the trimmed V and J ends, which lost 6 bases and 0 bases, there was a span of 8 bases. CDR3 amino acids: CASRARLNTEAFF. The CDR3 DNA reads as TGTGCCAGCAGGGCCCGATTGAACACTGAAGCTTTCTTT.

This clone was recorded many times. The rearrangement links TRBV7-2 to TRBJ2-5; TRBD2 matches 12 bases. Trimming at V came to 2 bases and at J to 13 bases, leaving 8 bases not matched to a gene. Germline lookup yields CDR1 SGHTA and CDR2 FQGNSA. This CDR3 spans 14 amino acids. The CDR3 loop reads CASSLQTSGSPPYF. For the CDR3, the DNA is TGTGCCAGCAGCTTACAGACTAGCGGGAGCCCTCCGTACTTC.

The V call is TRBV27, the J call TRBJ2-7, with 8 bases that match TRBD2. This CDR3 contains 15 residues. Per the germline V gene, CDR1 is MNHEY and CDR2 is SMNVEV (reference sequence). V lost 3 bases and J lost 6; bases outside the gene matches: 10. The CDR3 sequence is CASSFIAGIPREQYF. The CDR3 nucleotides read TGTGCCAGCAGTTTTATAGCGGGGATTCCCCGCGAGCAGTACTTC.

The chain has TRBV5-1 and TRBJ2-1; D is possibly TRBD1 (6 bases). The CDR3 spans 14 residues. V lost 3 bases and J lost 0, with 7 bases in between. The germline gives CDR1 SGHRS, CDR2 YFSETQ. The CDR3 sequence is CASSSDSSYNEQFF. CDR3 sequence (DNA): TGCGCCAGCAGCTCGGACAGCTCCTACAATGAGCAGTTCTTC.

CDR3 in amino acids: CASSLGLAGKETQYF. CDR3 nucleotide sequence: TGCGCCAGCAGCCTGGGACTAGCGGGAAAAGAGACCCAGTACTTC. The chain has TRBV4-1 and TRBJ2-5; 13 nucleotides align to TRBD2. V lost 4 bases to trimming and J lost 3 bases; unmatched junction nucleotides: 2. Germline V CDR1 and CDR2: MGHRA, YSYEKL. The CDR3 spans 15 residues.

The J gene is TRBJ2-3, the V gene TRBV28; 7 nucleotides align to TRBD1. V lost 5 bases, J lost 0 bases, and 5 bases stayed unmatched. From germline, CDR1 is MDHEN and CDR2 SYDVKM. This CDR3 has 15 residues. CDR3 nucleotides: TGTGCCAGCAGTCTGGGACAGATAAGCACAGATACGCAGTATTTT. Translating gives CASSLGQISTDTQYF.

The chain is built from TRBV27 and TRBJ2-1, with 13 bases matching TRBD2. The CDR3 spans 16 residues. CDR1 is MNHEY, CDR2 SMNVEV, per germline (reference sequence). With 3 bases clipped from V and 8 bases from J, the junction kept 7 bases outside the gene matches. The CDR3 nucleotides are TGTGCCAGCAGTTTCCTGGGACTAGCGGGAAGAGATGAGCAGTTCTTC. Translation: CASSFLGLAGRDEQFF.

This chain uses TRBV5-4 with TRBJ1-4; tentative D call: TRBD1 (5 bases). Between the trimmed V and J ends, which lost 2 bases and 1 base, there was a span of 12 bases. Germline CDR1 SGHNT, CDR2 YYREEE (reference sequence). CDR3 length: 16 amino acids. CDR3 DNA sequence: TGTGCCAGCAGCTTCGCGGGGGTTAGAACTAATGAAAAACTGTTTTTT. Translating it yields CASSFAGVRTNEKLFF.